This T cell receptor beta chain was observed in a study of blood T cell repertoires in COVID-19. For the study at large: Sources were T cells, B-cell-depleted T cells, or PBMCs; the material itself was cDNA or gDNA.

The length of the CDR3 is 14 residues. Trimming cost V 3 bases and J 3 bases, with 12 bases left between them. CDR1 and CDR2 from the germline V gene are ENHRY and SYGVKD. This clone was found a few times. Using immunoSEQ multiplex PCR, the repertoire was profiled, and TCRdb retains in-frame clones only, with some absent. The sample lists 110,000 or so clones; about 90% were seen once. The receptor was derived from a woman aged 45 to 65 with acute or convalescent COVID-19. Sequencing was done on a sample of peripheral blood. The chain joins TRBV10-3 to TRBJ2-7; a possible D gene is TRBD2 (6 bases). CDR3: CAISDSGGGYEQYF. The CDR3 bases are TGTGCCATCAGTGACTCTGGGGGAGGCTACGAGCAGTACTTC.